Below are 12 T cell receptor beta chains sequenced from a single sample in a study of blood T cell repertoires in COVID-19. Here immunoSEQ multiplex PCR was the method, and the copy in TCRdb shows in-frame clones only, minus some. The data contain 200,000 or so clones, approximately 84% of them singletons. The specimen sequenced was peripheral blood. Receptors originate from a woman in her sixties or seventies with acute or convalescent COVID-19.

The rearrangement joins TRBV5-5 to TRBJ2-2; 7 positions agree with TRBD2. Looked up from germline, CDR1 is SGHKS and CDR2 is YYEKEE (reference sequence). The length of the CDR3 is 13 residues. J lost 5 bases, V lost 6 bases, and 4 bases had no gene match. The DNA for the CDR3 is TGTGCCAGCAAGGTTAGCGGGACCGGGGAGCTGTTTTTT. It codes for CASKVSGTGELFF. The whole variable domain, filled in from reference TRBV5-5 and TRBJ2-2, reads DAGVTQSPTHLIKTRGQQVTLRCSPISGHKSVSWYQQVLGQGPQFIFQYYEKEERGRGNFPDRFSARQFPNYSSELNVNALLLGDSALYLCASKVSGTGELFFGEGSRLTVL.

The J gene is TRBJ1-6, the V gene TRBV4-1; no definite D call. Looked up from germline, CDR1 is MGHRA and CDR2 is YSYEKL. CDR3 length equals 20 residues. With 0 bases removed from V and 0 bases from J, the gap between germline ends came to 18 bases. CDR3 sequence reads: CASSQDRRGPRSSYNSPLHF. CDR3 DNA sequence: TGCGCCAGCAGCCAAGATCGCCGGGGTCCTCGGAGCTCCTATAATTCACCCCTCCACTTT.

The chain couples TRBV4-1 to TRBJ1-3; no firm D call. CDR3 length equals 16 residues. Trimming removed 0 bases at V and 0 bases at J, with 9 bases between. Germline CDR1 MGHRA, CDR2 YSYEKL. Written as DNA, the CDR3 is TGCGCCAGCAGCCAAGAGCGACACAGCTCTGGAAACACCATATATTTT. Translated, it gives CASSQERHSSGNTIYF.

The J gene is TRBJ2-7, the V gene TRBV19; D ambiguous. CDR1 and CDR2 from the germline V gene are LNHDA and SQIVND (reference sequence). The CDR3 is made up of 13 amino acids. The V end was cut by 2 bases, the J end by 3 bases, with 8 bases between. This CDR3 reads CASSISASYEQYF. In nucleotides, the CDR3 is TGTGCCAGTAGTATATCCGCCAGCTACGAGCAGTACTTC.

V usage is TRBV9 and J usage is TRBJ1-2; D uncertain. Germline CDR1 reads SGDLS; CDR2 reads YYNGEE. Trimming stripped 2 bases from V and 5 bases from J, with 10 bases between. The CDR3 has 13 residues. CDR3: CASSVGSTYGYTF. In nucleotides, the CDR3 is TGTGCCAGCAGCGTGGGGAGCACGTATGGCTACACCTTC.

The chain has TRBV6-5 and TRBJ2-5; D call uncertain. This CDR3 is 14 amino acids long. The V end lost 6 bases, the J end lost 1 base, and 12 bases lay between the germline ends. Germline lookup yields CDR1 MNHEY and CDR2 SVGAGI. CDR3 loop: CASRPTKFQETQYF. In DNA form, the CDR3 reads TGTGCCAGCAGACCCACTAAGTTCCAAGAGACCCAGTACTTC.

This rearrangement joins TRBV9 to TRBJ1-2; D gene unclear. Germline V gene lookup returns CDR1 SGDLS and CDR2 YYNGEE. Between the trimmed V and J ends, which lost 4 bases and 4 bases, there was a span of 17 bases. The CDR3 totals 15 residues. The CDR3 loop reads CASSPVVSTIYGYTF. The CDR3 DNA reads TGTGCCAGCAGCCCTGTGGTTTCTACCATCTATGGCTACACCTTC.

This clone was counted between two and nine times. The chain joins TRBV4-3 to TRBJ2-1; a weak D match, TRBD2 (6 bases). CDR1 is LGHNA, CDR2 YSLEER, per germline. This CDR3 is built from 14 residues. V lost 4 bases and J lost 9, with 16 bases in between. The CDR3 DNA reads TGCGCCAGCAGCCTGTCCGAGACTAGATCTGAGCAGTTCTTC. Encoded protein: CASSLSETRSEQFF.

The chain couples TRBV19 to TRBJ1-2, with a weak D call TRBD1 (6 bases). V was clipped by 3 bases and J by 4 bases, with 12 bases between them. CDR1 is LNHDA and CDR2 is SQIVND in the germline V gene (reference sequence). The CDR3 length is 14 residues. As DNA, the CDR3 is TGTGCCAGTAGTATGAGGGCAGGGGTCTATGGCTACACCTTC. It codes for CASSMRAGVYGYTF.

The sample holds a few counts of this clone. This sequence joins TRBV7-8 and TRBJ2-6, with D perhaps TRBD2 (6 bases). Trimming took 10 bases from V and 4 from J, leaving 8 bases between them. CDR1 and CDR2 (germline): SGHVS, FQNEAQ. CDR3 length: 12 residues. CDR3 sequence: CATRGGANVLTF. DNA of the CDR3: TGTGCCACACGGGGGGGGGCCAACGTCCTGACTTTC. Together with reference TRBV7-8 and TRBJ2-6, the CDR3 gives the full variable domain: GAGVSQSPRYKVAKRGQDVALRCDPISGHVSLFWYQQALGQGPEFLTYFQNEAQLDKSGLPSDRFFAERPEGSVSTLKIQRTQQEDSAVYLCATRGGANVLTFGAGSRLTVL.

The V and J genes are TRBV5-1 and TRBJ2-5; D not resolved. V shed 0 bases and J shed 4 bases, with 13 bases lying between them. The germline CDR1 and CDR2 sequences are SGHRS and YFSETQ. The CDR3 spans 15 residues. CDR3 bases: TGCGCCAGCAGCTTGGATGGCCCATCAACAGAGACCCAGTACTTC. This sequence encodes CASSLDGPSTETQYF.

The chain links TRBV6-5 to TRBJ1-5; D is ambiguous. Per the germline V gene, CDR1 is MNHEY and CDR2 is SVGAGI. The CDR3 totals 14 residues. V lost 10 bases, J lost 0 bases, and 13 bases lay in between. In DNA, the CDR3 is TGTGCCACCGAGACACGGAATAGCAATCAGCCCCAGCATTTT. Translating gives CATETRNSNQPQHF.